Below, 15 T cell receptor beta chains from the same sample are listed, as sequenced in a study of OX40 agonist ivuxolimab in advanced cancers. Clones were read by immunoSEQ multiplex PCR, and TCRdb kept only the in-frame ones, dropping some. The repertoire holds about 94,000 clones, with about 90% as singletons. This specimen was CD4+ or CD8+ T cells sorted from blood, taken in a trial of the OX40 agonist ivuxolimab. The receptors stem from an adult with an advanced solid tumor such as melanoma, head and neck, liver or kidney cancer.

The V gene is TRBV7-9, the J gene TRBJ2-1; 9 bases fit TRBD1. Germline assignment: CDR1 SEHNR and CDR2 FQNEAQ (reference sequence). The CDR3 consists of 15 residues. Trimming at V came to 7 bases and at J to 6 bases, leaving 10 bases not matched to a gene. CDR3 in amino acids: CASILTGGVSNEQFF. CDR3 coding DNA: TGTGCCAGCATCCTAACAGGGGGCGTGAGCAATGAGCAGTTCTTC.

The V call is TRBV19, the J call TRBJ2-3, with TRBD2 matching over 9 bases. J gave up 6 bases and V 5 bases, and 15 bases lay outside the gene matches. Germline assignment: CDR1 LNHDA and CDR2 SQIVND (reference sequence). This CDR3 has 17 amino acids. The CDR3 bases are TGTGCCAGTAGTGCGTCTGGGCTAGCGGGATTTCTGGATACGCAGTATTTT. As protein: CASSASGLAGFLDTQYF.

The chain combines TRBV5-5 with TRBJ1-2; D might be TRBD1 (5 bases). The ends were cut back, 0 bases at V and 6 bases at J, with 15 bases in the middle. Germline V CDR1 and CDR2: SGHKS, YYEKEE (reference sequence). The CDR3 totals 15 residues. The CDR3 DNA is TGTGCCAGCAGCTTGGCCGGCAGGGCCCCTGATGGCTACACCTTC. This sequence encodes CASSLAGRAPDGYTF.

The chain joins TRBV15 to TRBJ1-1; the match to TRBD1 covers 9 bases. Germline V gene data show CDR1 as LNHNV and CDR2 as YYDKDF (reference sequence). The CDR3 is 14 amino acids. J lost 9 bases, V lost 0 bases, and 5 bases had no gene match. This CDR3 is CATSRDYDRGKAFF. The CDR3 region has the DNA TGTGCCACCAGCAGAGATTACGACAGGGGGAAAGCTTTCTTT.

The rearrangement joins TRBV5-1 to TRBJ2-3; D might be TRBD1 or TRBD2, each matching 5 bases. There are 16 residues in the CDR3. V was cut by 3 bases and J by 2 bases, with 16 bases left in between. The germline V gene has CDR1 SGHRS and CDR2 YFSETQ. In DNA, the CDR3 is TGCGCCAGCAGCTGGGGACGGGACCGGAACACAGATACGCAGTATTTT. Translation gives CASSWGRDRNTDTQYF.

V and J are TRBV7-8 and TRBJ2-7; 11 bases line up with TRBD2. The trim removed 5 bases at V and 1 base at J, leaving 19 bases unmatched. The germline CDR1 and CDR2 sequences are SGHVS and FQNEAQ. The CDR3 sequence is 20 residues long. This CDR3 reads CASSVGRDLLAGGLSYEQYF. CDR3 coding DNA: TGTGCCAGCAGCGTCGGCCGAGACCTGCTAGCGGGAGGACTGTCCTACGAGCAGTACTTC.

This chain connects TRBV11-2 to TRBJ2-4; no clear D. Per the germline V gene, CDR1 is SGHAT and CDR2 is FQNNGV. V was pared by 4 bases and J by 0 bases, with 7 bases between. The length of the CDR3 is 14 residues. The CDR3 sequence is CASSWGLAKNIQYF. For the CDR3, the DNA is TGTGCCAGCAGCTGGGGTCTAGCCAAAAACATTCAGTACTTC. The full variable domain, completed using reference TRBV11-2 and TRBJ2-4, is EAGVAQSPRYKIIEKRQSVAFWCNPISGHATLYWYQQILGQGPKLLIQFQNNGVVDDSQLPKDRFSAERLKGVDSTLKIQPAKLEDSAVYLCASSWGLAKNIQYFGAGTRLSVL.

The rearrangement joins TRBV5-1 to TRBJ2-4, with D possibly being TRBD1 (6 bases). Germline V gene lookup returns CDR1 SGHRS and CDR2 YFSETQ. This CDR3 comprises 16 residues. V was trimmed by 4 bases and J by 4 bases, leaving 18 bases between them. CDR3 loop: CASSPSVGRGKNIQYF. In DNA form, the CDR3 reads TGCGCCAGCAGCCCCTCAGTCGGAAGGGGGAAAAACATTCAGTACTTC.

V gene TRBV6-6 combines with J gene TRBJ1-1; D unclear. CDR1 is MNHNY, CDR2 SVGAGI, per germline (reference sequence). Trimming took 2 bases from V and 1 from J, leaving 8 bases between them. The length of the CDR3 is 14 residues. CDR3 loop: CASSYPDSNTEAFF. CDR3 nucleotides: TGTGCCAGCAGTTACCCCGATTCGAACACTGAAGCTTTCTTT.

This clone appeared once. This sequence joins TRBV7-2 and TRBJ2-1; 9 bases fit TRBD2. Germline V lookup: CDR1 SGHTA, CDR2 FQGNSA. The J segment lost 4 bases and the V segment lost 1 base, leaving 8 bases of the junction unmatched. The CDR3 spans 17 residues. The CDR3 reads CASSLGRGAGGYNEQFF. As DNA, the CDR3 is TGTGCCAGCAGCTTAGGAAGGGGAGCGGGAGGTTACAATGAGCAGTTCTTC.

The chain links TRBV6-5 to TRBJ1-5, with unresolved D. This CDR3 comprises 14 residues. The V and J ends lost 6 bases and 4 bases respectively, with 13 bases between them. The germline gives CDR1 MNHEY, CDR2 SVGAGI. CDR3 DNA sequence: TGTGCCAGCAGCTCCGGACTTTTTAATCAGCCCCAGCATTTT. This encodes CASSSGLFNQPQHF.

Worth noting for this clone: The junction departs from germline at one end; a sequencing error may be responsible. The V gene is TRBV7-7, the J gene TRBJ1-3; possibly TRBD1 for D (6 bases). This CDR3 contains 14 residues. CDR1 and CDR2 (germline): SSHAT, FNYEAQ (reference sequence). For the CDR3, the DNA is TGTGCTAGCAGGGGTTACCGCTCTGGAAACACCATATATTTT. Translation gives CASRGYRSGNTIYF.

V gene TRBV14 combines with J gene TRBJ2-5, with TRBD2 identical over 8 bases. This CDR3 is 15 amino acids long. Germline V lookup: CDR1 SGHDN, CDR2 FVKESK. The V gene end was trimmed by 4 bases and the J gene end by 5 bases; junction bases not matched to a gene: 9. The CDR3 loop reads CASSPPGAGGETQYF. CDR3 nucleotide sequence: TGTGCCAGCAGCCCGCCCGGGGCGGGAGGTGAGACCCAGTACTTC.

Of note for this clone: Other DNA sequences in the same sample also yield this CDR3. The gene calls are TRBV5-1 and TRBJ1-4; D gene uncertain. This CDR3 region has 15 residues. The V gene lost 1 base and the J gene lost 0 bases, with 7 bases spanning the gap. Germline V CDR1 and CDR2: SGHRS, YFSETQ. The DNA for the CDR3 is TGCGCCAGCAGCTTGTCGACTGCAACTAATGAAAAACTGTTTTTT. Translation: CASSLSTATNEKLFF.

The CDR3 DNA reads TGTGCCAGCAGCCCGGCGGGGGGGTATACCTACAATGAGCAGTTCTTC. As protein: CASSPAGGYTYNEQFF. The gene calls are TRBV5-4 and TRBJ2-1; TRBD2 matches 9 bases. The CDR3 sequence is 16 residues long. Trimming took 4 bases from V and 2 from J; bases not matched to a gene: 7. The germline CDR1 and CDR2 sequences are SGHNT and YYREEE (reference sequence).